This T cell receptor (beta chain) was obtained from a study of CD8+ T cells in alopecia areata (dated by TCRdb to the late 2010s). Turning to the overall study: The treated patients, all with moderate-to-severe alopecia areata, were enrolled in an open-label pilot trial of oral tofacitinib given at 5 to 10 mg twice daily. Tofacitinib was administered for 6 to 18 months, and 6 months of follow-up off drug were then conducted to assess delayed response and recurrence. To study T cell clonal expansion in alopecia areata, the researchers applied high-throughput TCRbeta sequencing to both the C3H/HeJ mouse model and human patients. Scalp tissue and sorted CD4+ and CD8+ peripheral blood T cells from patchy and totalis/universalis alopecia areata patients and from healthy controls were covered by human TCRbeta sequencing. Biopsies were taken from tofacitinib-treated patients at baseline and again at 4 and 24 weeks into treatment, and several of those patients also had a later scalp biopsy. Scalp clonality was compared across normal scalp (n=4), patchy alopecia areata scalp (n=8), and alopecia totalis/universalis scalp (n=8). The RNA source kit depended on sample type: the PAXgene miRNA kit for fixed scalp, the miRNeasy kit for PBMCs, and the RNeasy kit for mouse skin. Amplification of TCRbeta CDR3 regions was done by immunoSEQ multiplex PCR using 35 Vbeta forward primers and 13 Jbeta reverse primers. Study-wide findings and limitations: Unlike mouse skin, which is dominated by gammadelta T cells, normal human skin has resident alphabeta T cells that are also sequenced, and this complicates analysis of the scalp TCR repertoire. Compared with mice, TCR sequences shared between patients were less clear, possibly partly because of HLA diversity across the patient population. Higher clonality and more expanded CD8+ clones were observed in lesional scalp than in normal scalp, particularly in alopecia totalis/universalis, a finding suggestive of antigenic drive.

Regarding this clone: There is no known antigen for this receptor. No much larger clone exists at a distance of one base, and base qualities are not known.

The library relied on the immunoSEQ multiplex PCR assay. To provide template for TCR sequencing, every sample had RNA extracted and reverse transcribed into cDNA. First-strand cDNA was synthesized with SuperScript III using a 2:1 mix of oligo-dT and random hexamers. Amplification bias was assessed with a synthetic immune receptor repertoire, and residual bias was removed computationally. In the original analysis: Raw reads were preprocessed to remove errors, and CDR3 was defined according to IMGT conventions as the region from the conserved cysteine to phenylalanine. Clonality was computed by normalizing Shannon entropy by log2 of the number of productive unique TCRs and subtracting the result from 1. CD4 or CD8 identity of scalp clones was inferred by cross-referencing scalp TCRbeta sequences with sorted blood CD4 and CD8 repertoires. The clones in this table, taken by TCRdb from immuneACCESS, are in-frame only. Not every clone is retained; where verified, under half of the shortfall comes from an unresolved V gene, and the cause of the rest is unknown. Clone size and V and J calls were adopted from that table, with D and trimming inferred from the DNA. For this sample there are 130,000 to 150,000 clones; approximately 49% appear just once. Clones ranked in the top ten supply roughly 0.99% of the sample.

This specimen's time point label, interpreted: baseline before oral tofacitinib. Lesional scalp punch biopsies and peripheral blood were obtained from alopecia areata patients. PBMCs were separated by density centrifugation and stained for CD3, CD4 and CD8, after which CD4+ and CD8+ T cells were sorted on a FACSAria. At the junction V is shortened by 2 bases and J by 3 bases, with 14 bases in between. The CDR3 spans 15 residues, from the cysteine through the phenylalanine. The CDR3 DNA has 45 bases and is translated from base 1. CDR1 and CDR2 (MNHEY, SMNVEV) derive from the germline V gene (reference sequence).

The rearranged segments are TRBV27 and TRBJ2-7; a tentative D call is TRBD2 (6 bases match). This receptor was identified in a human donor with alopecia areata. Sequencing was performed on CD4+ T cells sorted from blood, taken at week 0. The nucleotides read TGTGCCAGCAGTTTAGGCCCGCGGGGCTACTACGAGCAGTACTTC. It translates as CASSLGPRGYYEQYF.